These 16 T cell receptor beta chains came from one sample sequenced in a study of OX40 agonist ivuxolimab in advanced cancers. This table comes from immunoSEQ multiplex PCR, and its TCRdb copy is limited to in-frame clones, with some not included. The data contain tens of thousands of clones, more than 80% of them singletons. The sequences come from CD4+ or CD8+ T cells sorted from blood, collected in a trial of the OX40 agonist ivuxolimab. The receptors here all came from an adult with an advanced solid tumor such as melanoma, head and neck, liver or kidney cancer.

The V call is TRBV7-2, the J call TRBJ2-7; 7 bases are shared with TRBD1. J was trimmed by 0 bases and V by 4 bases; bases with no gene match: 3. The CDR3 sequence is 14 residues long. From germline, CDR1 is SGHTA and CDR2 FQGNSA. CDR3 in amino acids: CASSSRDSSYEQYF. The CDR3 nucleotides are TGTGCCAGCAGCTCCCGGGACAGCTCCTACGAGCAGTACTTC.

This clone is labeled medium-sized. CDR3 loop: CASSHWDREGTRPGELFF. The CDR3 region has the DNA TGTGCCAGCAGCCATTGGGACAGGGAAGGGACCCGACCCGGGGAGCTGTTTTTT. This rearrangement joins TRBV4-2 to TRBJ2-2; TRBD1 agrees at 9 bases. CDR1 and CDR2 from the germline V gene are LGHNA and YNFKEQ. J lost 6 bases, V lost 3 bases, and 14 bases had no gene match. CDR3 length: 18 residues.

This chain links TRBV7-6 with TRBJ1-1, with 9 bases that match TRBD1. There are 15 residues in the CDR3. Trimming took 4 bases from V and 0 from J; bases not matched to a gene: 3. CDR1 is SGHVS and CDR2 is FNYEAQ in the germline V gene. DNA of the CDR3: TGTGCCAGCAGCTGGGGACAGGGAATGAACACTGAAGCTTTCTTT. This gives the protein CASSWGQGMNTEAFF.

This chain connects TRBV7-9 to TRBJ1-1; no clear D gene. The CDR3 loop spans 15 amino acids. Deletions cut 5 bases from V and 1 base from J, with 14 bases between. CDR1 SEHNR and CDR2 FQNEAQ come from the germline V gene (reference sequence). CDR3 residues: CASSAQLTANTEAFF. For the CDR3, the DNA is TGTGCCAGCAGCGCCCAATTAACAGCGAACACTGAAGCTTTCTTT. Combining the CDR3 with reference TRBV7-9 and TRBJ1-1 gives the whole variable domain DTGVSQNPRHKITKRGQNVTFRCDPISEHNRLYWYRQTLGQGPEFLTYFQNEAQLEKSRLLSDRFSAERPKGSFSTLEIQRTEQGDSAMYLCASSAQLTANTEAFFGQGTRLTVV.

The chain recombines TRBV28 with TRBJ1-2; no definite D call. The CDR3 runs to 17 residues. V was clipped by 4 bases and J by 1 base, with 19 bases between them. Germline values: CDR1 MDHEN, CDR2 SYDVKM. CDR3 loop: CASSSSTRFPINYGYTF. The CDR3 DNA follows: TGTGCCAGCAGTTCCTCGACCCGGTTCCCCATTAACTATGGCTACACCTTC.

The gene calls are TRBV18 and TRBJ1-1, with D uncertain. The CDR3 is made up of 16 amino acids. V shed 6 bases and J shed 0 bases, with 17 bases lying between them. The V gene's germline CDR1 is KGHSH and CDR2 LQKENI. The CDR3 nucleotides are TGTGCCAGCTCGACAACGGCGGGGATGATGAACACTGAAGCTTTCTTT. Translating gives CASSTTAGMMNTEAFF.

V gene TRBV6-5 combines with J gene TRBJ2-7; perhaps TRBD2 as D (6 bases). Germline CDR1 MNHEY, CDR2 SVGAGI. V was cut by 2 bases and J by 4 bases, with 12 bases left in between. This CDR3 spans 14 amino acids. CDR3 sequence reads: CASSYGRGSYEQYF. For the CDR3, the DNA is TGTGCCAGCAGTTACGGGCGGGGTTCGTACGAGCAGTACTTC.

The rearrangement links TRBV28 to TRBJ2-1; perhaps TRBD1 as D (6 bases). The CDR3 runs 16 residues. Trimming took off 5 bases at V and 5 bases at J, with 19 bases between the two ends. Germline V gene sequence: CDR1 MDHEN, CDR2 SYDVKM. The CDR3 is CASSQTLAGTHNEQFF. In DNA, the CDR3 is TGTGCCAGCAGTCAGACACTCGCCGGGACACACAATGAGCAGTTCTTC.

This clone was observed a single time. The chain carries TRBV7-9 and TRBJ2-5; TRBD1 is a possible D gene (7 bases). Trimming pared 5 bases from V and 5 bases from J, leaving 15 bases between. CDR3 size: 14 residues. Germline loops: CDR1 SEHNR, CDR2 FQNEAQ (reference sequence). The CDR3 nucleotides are TGTGCCAGCAGCATCCAGGGGGGCTCGGAGACCCAGTACTTC. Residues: CASSIQGGSETQYF.

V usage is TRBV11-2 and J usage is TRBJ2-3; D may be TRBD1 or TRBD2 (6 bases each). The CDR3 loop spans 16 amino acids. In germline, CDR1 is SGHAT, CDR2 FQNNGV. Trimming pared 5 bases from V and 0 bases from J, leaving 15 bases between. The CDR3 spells CASSLGGGPSTDTQYF. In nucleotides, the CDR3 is TGTGCCAGCAGCCTAGGAGGGGGACCGAGCACAGATACGCAGTATTTT.

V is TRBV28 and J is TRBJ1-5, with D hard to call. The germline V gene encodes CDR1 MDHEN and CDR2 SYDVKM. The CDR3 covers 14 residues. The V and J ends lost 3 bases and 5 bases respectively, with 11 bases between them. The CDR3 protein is CASSFYGVDQPQHF. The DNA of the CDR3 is TGTGCCAGCAGTTTCTATGGGGTAGATCAGCCCCAGCATTTT.

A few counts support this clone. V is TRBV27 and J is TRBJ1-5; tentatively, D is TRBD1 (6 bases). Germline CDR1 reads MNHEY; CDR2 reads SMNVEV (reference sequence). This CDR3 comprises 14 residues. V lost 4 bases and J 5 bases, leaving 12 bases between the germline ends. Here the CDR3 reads CASSSTGRDQPQHF. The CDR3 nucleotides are TGTGCCAGCAGTTCCACAGGGAGAGATCAGCCCCAGCATTTT.

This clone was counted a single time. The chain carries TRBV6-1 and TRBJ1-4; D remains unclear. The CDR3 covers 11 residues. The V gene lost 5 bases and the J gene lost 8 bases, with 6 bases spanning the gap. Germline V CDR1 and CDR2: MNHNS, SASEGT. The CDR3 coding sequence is TGTGCCAGCAGTATCTGGGAAAAACTGTTTTTT. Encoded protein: CASSIWEKLFF.

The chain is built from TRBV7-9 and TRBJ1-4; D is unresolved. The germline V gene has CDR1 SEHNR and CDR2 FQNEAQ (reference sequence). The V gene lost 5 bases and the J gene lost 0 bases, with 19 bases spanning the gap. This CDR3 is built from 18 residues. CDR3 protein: CASSGLRVVVATNEKLFF. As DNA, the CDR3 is TGTGCCAGCAGCGGATTGAGGGTAGTAGTTGCAACTAATGAAAAACTGTTTTTT.

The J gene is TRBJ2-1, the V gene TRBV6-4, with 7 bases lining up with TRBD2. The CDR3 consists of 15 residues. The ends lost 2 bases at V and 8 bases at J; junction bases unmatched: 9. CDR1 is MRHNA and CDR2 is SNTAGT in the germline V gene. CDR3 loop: CASSDDVGGGHEQFF. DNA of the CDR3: TGTGCCAGCAGTGACGACGTGGGGGGGGGTCATGAGCAGTTCTTC.

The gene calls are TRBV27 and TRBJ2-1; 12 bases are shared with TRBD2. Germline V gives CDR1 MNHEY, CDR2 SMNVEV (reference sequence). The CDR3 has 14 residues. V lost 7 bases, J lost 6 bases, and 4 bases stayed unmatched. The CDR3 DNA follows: TGTGCCAGCATGGGACTAGCGGGCCTCAATGAGCAGTTCTTC. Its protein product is CASMGLAGLNEQFF.